The 4 T cell receptor beta chains presented below share a single source sample, sequenced in a study of blood T cell repertoires in COVID-19 (dated by TCRdb to 2019 to 2021). Receptor amplification or capture employed the immunoSEQ multiplex PCR assay. Imported from immuneACCESS, the table was reduced by TCRdb to in-frame sequences with V and J called. These copies leave out some clones; in studies compared against another copy, an unresolved V gene accounts for under half, and the cause of the remainder is not known. The table for this sample lists roughly 200,000 clones; 80% of them were counted only once. The top ten hold 6% to 8.5% of the sample. Sequencing was carried out using peripheral blood. The receptors here all came from a man in his 60s with acute or convalescent COVID-19.

The genes are TRBV11-2 and TRBJ2-1; the D gene is possibly TRBD2 (7 bases). Germline loops: CDR1 SGHAT, CDR2 FQNNGV. The V end was cut by 8 bases, the J end by 2 bases, with 16 bases between. The CDR3 sequence is 15 residues long. The CDR3 loop reads CASAWGGGAYNEQFF. In DNA, the CDR3 is TGTGCCAGCGCCTGGGGAGGGGGGGCCTACAATGAGCAGTTCTTC.

This clone was counted only a few times. The chain recombines TRBV5-1 with TRBJ2-7; TRBD1 matches at 10 bases. The V and J ends lost 2 bases and 5 bases, in that order; junction bases with no gene match: 7. The V gene's germline CDR1 is SGHRS and CDR2 YFSETQ. This CDR3 has 15 amino acids. In DNA, the CDR3 is TGCGCCAGCAGCTTCGGACAGGGGGTAGGCCACGAGCAGTACTTC. It encodes CASSFGQGVGHEQYF.

J is TRBJ1-2 and V is TRBV19; D not resolved. CDR3 length equals 14 residues. Germline CDR1 and CDR2: LNHDA and SQIVND (reference sequence). Trimming removed 3 bases from V and 5 bases from J, with 13 bases in between. DNA for the CDR3: TGTGCCAGTAGTATGGGGTCCCGGAGGTATGGCTACACCTTC. This sequence encodes CASSMGSRRYGYTF.

Comments on this clone: Other DNA sequences within the sample encode an identical CDR3. The chain has TRBV3-1 (or the pseudogene TRBV3-2) and TRBJ1-2; TRBD1 might be the D (5 bases). Germline CDR1 reads LGHDT; CDR2 reads YNNKEL (reference sequence). The CDR3 totals 12 residues. The germline V and J ends were trimmed by 4 bases and 5 bases, with 8 bases remaining between them. The CDR3 reads CASSPGGYGYTF. CDR3 DNA sequence: TGTGCCAGCAGCCCGGGGGGTTATGGCTACACCTTC.